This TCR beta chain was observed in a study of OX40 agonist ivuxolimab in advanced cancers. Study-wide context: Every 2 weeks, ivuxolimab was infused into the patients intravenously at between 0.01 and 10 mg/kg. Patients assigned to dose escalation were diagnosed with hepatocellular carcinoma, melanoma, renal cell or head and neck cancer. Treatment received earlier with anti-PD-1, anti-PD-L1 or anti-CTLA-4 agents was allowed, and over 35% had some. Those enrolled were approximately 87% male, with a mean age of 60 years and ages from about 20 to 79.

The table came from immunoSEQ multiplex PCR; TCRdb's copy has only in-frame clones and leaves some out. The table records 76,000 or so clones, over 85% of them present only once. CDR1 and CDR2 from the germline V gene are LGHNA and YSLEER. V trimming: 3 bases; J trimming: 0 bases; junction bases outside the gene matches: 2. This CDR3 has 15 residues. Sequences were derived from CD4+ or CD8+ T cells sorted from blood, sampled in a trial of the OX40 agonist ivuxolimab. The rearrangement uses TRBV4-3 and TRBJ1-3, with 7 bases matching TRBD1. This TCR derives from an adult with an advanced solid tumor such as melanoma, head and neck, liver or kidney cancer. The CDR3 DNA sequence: TGCGCCAGCAGCCAGACAGGGTTCTCTGGAAACACCATATATTTT. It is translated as CASSQTGFSGNTIYF.